These 17 T cell receptor beta chains came from one sample sequenced in a study of T cells in localized non-small cell lung cancer. This table comes from immunoSEQ multiplex PCR, and its TCRdb copy is limited to in-frame clones, with some not included. The data contain over 70,000 clones, 86% of them singletons. The material sequenced was peripheral blood, taken before any cancer treatment. The receptors originated from a male donor aged 60 or over with stage III squamous cell lung carcinoma.

The V and J genes are TRBV6-5 and TRBJ1-2, with 9 bases that match TRBD1. Germline V gene lookup returns CDR1 MNHEY and CDR2 SVGAGI. This CDR3 comprises 14 residues. V shed 7 bases and J 1 base; nucleotides not matched to a gene: 4. CDR3 sequence: CASTRTGVNYGYTF. The CDR3 nucleotides are TGTGCCAGCACCAGGACAGGGGTTAACTATGGCTACACCTTC.

The genes are TRBV7-8 and TRBJ2-7; D is uncertain. Trimming removed 2 bases from V and 5 bases from J, with 7 bases in between. This CDR3 is built from 12 residues. Per the germline V gene, CDR1 is SGHVS and CDR2 is FQNEAQ. DNA for the CDR3: TGTGCCAGCAGCTTACAGCCCGACGAGCAGTACTTC. Its translation: CASSLQPDEQYF. Combining the CDR3 with reference TRBV7-8 and TRBJ2-7 gives the whole variable domain GAGVSQSPRYKVAKRGQDVALRCDPISGHVSLFWYQQALGQGPEFLTYFQNEAQLDKSGLPSDRFFAERPEGSVSTLKIQRTQQEDSAVYLCASSLQPDEQYFGPGTRLTVT.

The genes are TRBV4-3 and TRBJ2-2; D uncertain. Germline V gene lookup returns CDR1 LGHNA and CDR2 YSLEER. The CDR3 runs 13 residues. V lost 0 bases to trimming and J lost 6 bases, with 5 bases between them. The CDR3 spells CASSQERPGELFF. Written as DNA, the CDR3 is TGCGCCAGCAGCCAAGAGAGGCCCGGGGAGCTGTTTTTT.

V gene TRBV10-2 combines with J gene TRBJ1-6; 11 bases map to TRBD1. The junction had 1 base not matched to a gene; V was cut back by 2 bases and J by 13 bases. In germline, CDR1 is WSHSY, CDR2 SAAADI. The CDR3 extends over 13 amino acids. CDR3 region: CASSEGQGAPLHF. The CDR3 nucleotides are TGCGCCAGCAGTGAGGGACAGGGGGCCCCCCTCCACTTT.

The V and J genes are TRBV6-6 and TRBJ1-5; D may be TRBD1 (5 bases). This CDR3 has 14 amino acids. From germline, CDR1 is MNHNY and CDR2 SVGAGI (reference sequence). V was cut by 4 bases and J by 4 bases, with 11 bases left in between. The DNA of the CDR3 is TGTGCCAGCAGTTTCGGGACGCCGAATCAGCCCCAGCATTTT. Translated, it gives CASSFGTPNQPQHF.

J is TRBJ2-1 and V is TRBV19, with a weak D call TRBD1 (6 bases). This CDR3 has 16 residues. Germline CDR1 reads LNHDA; CDR2 reads SQIVND (reference sequence). V dropped 6 bases and J dropped 7 bases, with 22 bases sitting between them. The CDR3 nucleotides read TGTGCCAGTAGGGAAATGACGACAGGCCGAGGAAATGAGCAGTTCTTC. This sequence encodes CASREMTTGRGNEQFF. The full variable domain, rest sourced from reference TRBV19 and TRBJ2-1, is DGGITQSPKYLFRKEGQNVTLSCEQNLNHDAMYWYRQDPGQGLRLIYYSQIVNDFQKGDIAEGYSVSREKKESFPLTVTSAQKNPTAFYLCASREMTTGRGNEQFFGPGTRLTVL.

The chain recombines TRBV7-6 with TRBJ2-1; 8 bases are shared with TRBD2. V lost 1 base and J lost 4; bases outside the gene matches: 6. The CDR3 consists of 16 residues. Germline V lookup: CDR1 SGHVS, CDR2 FNYEAQ. DNA for the CDR3: TGTGCCAGCAGCTTAGAGTCCGCGGGGGGTTACAATGAGCAGTTCTTC. Amino acids: CASSLESAGGYNEQFF.

Only one count was recorded for this clone. This chain uses TRBV7-9 with TRBJ1-3; D not certain. In germline, CDR1 is SEHNR, CDR2 FQNEAQ (reference sequence). Trimming cost V 5 bases and J 8 bases, with 16 bases left between them. The CDR3 loop spans 14 amino acids. CDR3 in amino acids: CASSPSQAEDTIYF. The CDR3 DNA reads TGTGCCAGCAGCCCCTCCCAGGCAGAGGACACCATATATTTT. The whole variable domain, remainder taken from reference TRBV7-9 and TRBJ1-3, is DTGVSQNPRHKITKRGQNVTFRCDPISEHNRLYWYRQTLGQGPEFLTYFQNEAQLEKSRLLSDRFSAERPKGSFSTLEIQRTEQGDSAMYLCASSPSQAEDTIYFGEGSWLTVV.

This rearrangement joins TRBV5-1 to TRBJ2-3; D is unresolved. V dropped 1 base and J dropped 0 bases, with 9 bases sitting between them. The CDR3 contains 15 residues. The germline gives CDR1 SGHRS, CDR2 YFSETQ. The CDR3 region is CASSLWPASTDTQYF. The CDR3 nucleotides read TGCGCCAGCAGCTTGTGGCCAGCCAGCACAGATACGCAGTATTTT.

The J gene is TRBJ1-1, the V gene TRBV7-2; the D is unclear. Germline V gene sequence: CDR1 SGHTA, CDR2 FQGNSA. The CDR3 runs to 12 residues. The V and J ends lost 2 bases and 7 bases respectively, with 8 bases between them. DNA for the CDR3: TGTGCCAGCAGCTTAATAGAGGGTGAAGCTTTCTTT. Translating gives CASSLIEGEAFF.

This clone was found once. The chain is built from TRBV18 and TRBJ2-6; 10 bases map to TRBD1. This CDR3 comprises 18 residues. Germline lookup yields CDR1 KGHSH and CDR2 LQKENI. Unmatched junction bases numbered 5, after V lost 3 bases and J lost 0 bases. CDR3 coding DNA: TGTGCCAGCTCACCCGGGACAGGGGTTTACTCTGGGGCCAACGTCCTGACTTTC. It yields the protein CASSPGTGVYSGANVLTF.

This clone came up once. This chain joins TRBV7-6 and TRBJ2-2, with D perhaps TRBD2 (7 bases). The V end lost 5 bases, the J end lost 5 bases, and 18 bases lay between the germline ends. This CDR3 spans 16 amino acids. Germline V CDR1 and CDR2: SGHVS, FNYEAQ. The CDR3 nucleotides are TGTGCCAGCAGCCCGCGAGGGGGGGGCGCGACCGGGGAGCTGTTTTTT. Its translation: CASSPRGGGATGELFF. The whole variable domain, remainder taken from reference TRBV7-6 and TRBJ2-2, is GAGVSQSPRYKVTKRGQDVALRCDPISGHVSLYWYRQALGQGPEFLTYFNYEAQQDKSGLPNDRFSAERPEGSISTLTIQRTEQRDSAMYRCASSPRGGGATGELFFGEGSRLTVL.

This clone was counted only a few times. V usage is TRBV7-9 and J usage is TRBJ1-3, with 7 bases aligning to TRBD1. In germline, CDR1 is SEHNR, CDR2 FQNEAQ (reference sequence). V shed 7 bases and J 0 bases; nucleotides not matched to a gene: 3. The CDR3 has 14 residues. The DNA of the CDR3 is TGTGCCAGCACCGGGACAGACTCTGGAAACACCATATATTTT. It yields the protein CASTGTDSGNTIYF.

This CDR3 reads CAINPGQGASYNEQFF. The CDR3 DNA sequence: TGTGCCATCAATCCGGGACAGGGGGCCTCCTACAATGAGCAGTTCTTC. This chain uses TRBV10-3 with TRBJ2-1, with TRBD1 matching over 12 bases. In germline, CDR1 is ENHRY, CDR2 SYGVKD. This CDR3 has 16 amino acids. V was clipped by 7 bases and J by 0 bases; unmatched bases: 4.

The V gene is TRBV7-2, the J gene TRBJ2-3; 16 positions agree with TRBD2. This CDR3 contains 18 residues. Germline V gene sequence: CDR1 SGHTA, CDR2 FQGNSA. Germline trimming cut 1 base from V and 6 bases from J; bases unmatched to any gene: 7. CDR3 nucleotides: TGTGCCAGCAGCTTAGTCGGGACTAGCGGGGGGGCCGCGGATACGCAGTATTTT. This sequence encodes CASSLVGTSGGAADTQYF.

This chain joins TRBV28 and TRBJ1-2, with a weak D call TRBD1 (6 bases). This CDR3 contains 14 residues. V was clipped by 3 bases and J by 4 bases, with 12 bases between them. The germline gives CDR1 MDHEN, CDR2 SYDVKM. The CDR3 sequence: CASSFWQGSYGYTF. The CDR3 DNA follows: TGTGCCAGCAGTTTTTGGCAGGGGAGCTATGGCTACACCTTC.

The chain links TRBV4-3 to TRBJ1-1; D is unclear. The germline V and J ends were trimmed by 1 base and 0 bases, with 9 bases remaining between them. The CDR3 length is 15 residues. From germline, CDR1 is LGHNA and CDR2 YSLEER. The CDR3 spells CASSQGMTLNTEAFF. Here the CDR3 DNA reads TGCGCCAGCAGCCAAGGGATGACACTGAACACTGAAGCTTTCTTT.